The present TCR beta chain was sequenced within a study of beta chain features in type 1 diabetes. Overall study context: Patients shared similar age, gender and cell yields with healthy donors.

CDR1 and CDR2 from the germline V gene are SGHNT and YYREEE (reference sequence). CDR3 size: 15 residues. V lost 0 bases, J lost 5 bases, and 6 bases stayed unmatched. Study observations and caveats: All four CD4+ subsets of Type 1 diabetes patients contained TCRB CDR3s that were moderately but significantly shorter.

Since all of the isolated RNA was reverse transcribed, expressed TCRB transcripts were what got sequenced. Libraries were prepared by immunoSEQ multiplex PCR; TCRdb keeps only in-frame clonotypes and omits some of them. Among 300,000 to 350,000 clones listed, over 7% were seen once. This clone has just a few counts. The antigen remains unidentified. CD4+ naive, central memory, regulatory and stem cell-like memory cells were sorted via CD45RO/CCR7/CD25/CD127/CD95/CD27. The rearrangement links TRBV5-4 to TRBJ2-3; 7 nucleotides line up with TRBD1. This receptor was identified in a man younger than 40 with type 1 diabetes. Source material: central memory CD4+ T cells from blood. The CDR3 spells CASSLVRQGRDTQYF. CDR3 nucleotide sequence: TGTGCCAGCAGCTTGGTGAGACAGGGAAGAGATACGCAGTATTTT.